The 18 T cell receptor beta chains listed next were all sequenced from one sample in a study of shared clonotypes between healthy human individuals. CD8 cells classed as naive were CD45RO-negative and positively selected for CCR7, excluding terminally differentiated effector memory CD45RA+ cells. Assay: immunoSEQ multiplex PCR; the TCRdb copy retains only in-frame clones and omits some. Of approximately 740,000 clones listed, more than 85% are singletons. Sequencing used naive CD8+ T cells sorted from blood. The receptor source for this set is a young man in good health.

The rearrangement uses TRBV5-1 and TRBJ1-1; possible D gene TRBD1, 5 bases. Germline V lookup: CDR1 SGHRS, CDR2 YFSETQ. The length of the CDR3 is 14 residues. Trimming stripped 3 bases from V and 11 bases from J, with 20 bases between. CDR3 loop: CASSSPGGGEEAFF. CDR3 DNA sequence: TGCGCCAGCAGCTCCCCCGGGGGGGGTGAGGAGGCTTTCTTT.

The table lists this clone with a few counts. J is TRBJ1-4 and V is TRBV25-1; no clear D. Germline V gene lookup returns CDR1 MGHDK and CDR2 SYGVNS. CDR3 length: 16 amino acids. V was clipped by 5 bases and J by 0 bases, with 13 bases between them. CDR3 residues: CASSHRWGATNEKLFF. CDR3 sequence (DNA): TGTGCCAGCAGTCACCGGTGGGGTGCAACTAATGAAAAACTGTTTTTT.

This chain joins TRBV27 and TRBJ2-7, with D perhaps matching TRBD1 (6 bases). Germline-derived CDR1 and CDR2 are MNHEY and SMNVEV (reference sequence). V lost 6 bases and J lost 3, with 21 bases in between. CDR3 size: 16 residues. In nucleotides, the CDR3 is TGTGCCAGCAGCCCATCCGGGACAATGATAGACTACGAGCAGTACTTC. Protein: CASSPSGTMIDYEQYF.

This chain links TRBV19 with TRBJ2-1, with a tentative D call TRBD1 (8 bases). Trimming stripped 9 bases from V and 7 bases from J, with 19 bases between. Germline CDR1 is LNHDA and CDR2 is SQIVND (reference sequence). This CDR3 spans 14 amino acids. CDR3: CASNDRGGRNEQFF. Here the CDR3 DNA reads TGTGCCAGCAATGACAGGGGCGGGAGAAATGAGCAGTTCTTC. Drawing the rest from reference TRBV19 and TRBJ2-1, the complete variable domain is DGGITQSPKYLFRKEGQNVTLSCEQNLNHDAMYWYRQDPGQGLRLIYYSQIVNDFQKGDIAEGYSVSREKKESFPLTVTSAQKNPTAFYLCASNDRGGRNEQFFGPGTRLTVL.

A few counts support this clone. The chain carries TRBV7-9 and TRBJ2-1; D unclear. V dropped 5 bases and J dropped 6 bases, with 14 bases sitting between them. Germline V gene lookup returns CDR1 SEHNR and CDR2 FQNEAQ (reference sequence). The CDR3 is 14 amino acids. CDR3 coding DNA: TGTGCCAGCAGCCCGCCCCGTTCCCCCAATGAGCAGTTCTTC. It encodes CASSPPRSPNEQFF.

CDR3 amino acids: CASSLTDGQNYGYTF. The DNA of the CDR3 is TGCGCCAGCAGCCTGACAGACGGCCAGAACTATGGCTACACCTTC. The chain couples TRBV4-1 to TRBJ1-2; maybe TRBD1 (5 bases). Trimming removed 4 bases from V and 2 bases from J, with 14 bases in between. The CDR3 covers 15 residues. Germline CDR1 MGHRA, CDR2 YSYEKL.

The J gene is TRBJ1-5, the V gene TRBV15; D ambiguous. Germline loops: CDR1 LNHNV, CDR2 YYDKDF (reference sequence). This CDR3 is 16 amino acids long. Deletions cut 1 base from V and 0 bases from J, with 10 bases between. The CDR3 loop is CATSRASEDSNQPQHF. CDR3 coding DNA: TGTGCCACCAGCAGAGCCTCAGAGGATAGCAATCAGCCCCAGCATTTT.

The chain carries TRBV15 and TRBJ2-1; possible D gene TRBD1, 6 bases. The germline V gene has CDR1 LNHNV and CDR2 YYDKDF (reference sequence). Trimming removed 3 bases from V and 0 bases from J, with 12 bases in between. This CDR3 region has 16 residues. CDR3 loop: CATSREQGTSYNEQFF. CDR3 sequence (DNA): TGTGCCACCAGCAGGGAACAGGGTACCTCCTACAATGAGCAGTTCTTC.

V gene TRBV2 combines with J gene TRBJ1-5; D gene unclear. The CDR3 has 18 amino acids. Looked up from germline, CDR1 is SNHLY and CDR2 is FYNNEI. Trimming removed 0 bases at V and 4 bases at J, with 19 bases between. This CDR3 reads CASSEALGRTFSNQPQHF. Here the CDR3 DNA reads TGTGCCAGCAGTGAAGCGCTAGGGAGGACTTTTTCTAATCAGCCCCAGCATTTT.

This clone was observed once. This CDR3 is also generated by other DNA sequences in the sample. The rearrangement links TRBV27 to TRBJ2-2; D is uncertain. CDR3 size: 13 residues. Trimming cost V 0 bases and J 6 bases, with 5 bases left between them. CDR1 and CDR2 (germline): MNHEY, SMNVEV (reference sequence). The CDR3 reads CASSLSRAGELFF. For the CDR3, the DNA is TGTGCCAGCAGTTTATCACGCGCCGGGGAGCTGTTTTTT.

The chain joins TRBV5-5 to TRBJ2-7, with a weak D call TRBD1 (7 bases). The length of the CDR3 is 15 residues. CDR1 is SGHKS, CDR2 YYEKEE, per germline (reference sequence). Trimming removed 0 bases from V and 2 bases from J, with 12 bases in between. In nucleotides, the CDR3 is TGTGCCAGCAGCTTGGGGGCGGGACAGACCTACGAGCAGTACTTC. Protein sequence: CASSLGAGQTYEQYF.

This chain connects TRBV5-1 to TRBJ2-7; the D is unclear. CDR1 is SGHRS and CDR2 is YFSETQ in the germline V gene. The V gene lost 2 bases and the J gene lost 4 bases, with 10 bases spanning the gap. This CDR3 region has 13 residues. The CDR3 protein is CASSFELDYEQYF. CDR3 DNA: TGCGCCAGCAGCTTCGAATTAGATTACGAGCAGTACTTC.

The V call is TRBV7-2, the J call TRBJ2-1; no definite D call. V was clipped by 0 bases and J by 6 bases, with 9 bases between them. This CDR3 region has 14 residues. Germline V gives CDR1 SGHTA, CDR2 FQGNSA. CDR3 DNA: TGTGCCAGCAGCTTAGCCGTTGGTTCCAATGAGCAGTTCTTC. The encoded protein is CASSLAVGSNEQFF.

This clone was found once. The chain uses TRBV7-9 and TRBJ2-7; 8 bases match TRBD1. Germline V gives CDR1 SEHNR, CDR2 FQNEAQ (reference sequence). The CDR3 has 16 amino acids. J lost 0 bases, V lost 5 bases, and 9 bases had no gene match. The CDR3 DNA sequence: TGTGCCAGCAGCGCCAGACAGGGGACGAGCTCCTACGAGCAGTACTTC. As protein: CASSARQGTSSYEQYF.

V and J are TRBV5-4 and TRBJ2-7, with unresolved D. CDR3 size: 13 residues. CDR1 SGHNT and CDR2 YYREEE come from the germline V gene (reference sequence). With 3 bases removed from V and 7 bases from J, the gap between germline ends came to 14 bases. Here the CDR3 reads CASSSRLTEEQYF. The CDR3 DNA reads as TGTGCCAGCAGCTCTCGACTGACTGAGGAGCAGTACTTC.

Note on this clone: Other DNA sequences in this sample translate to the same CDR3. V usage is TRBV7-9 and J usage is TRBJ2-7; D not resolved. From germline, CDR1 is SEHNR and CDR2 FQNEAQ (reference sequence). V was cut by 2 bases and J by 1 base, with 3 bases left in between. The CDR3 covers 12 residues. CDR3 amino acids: CASSLRSYEQYF. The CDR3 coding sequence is TGTGCCAGCAGCTTAAGGTCCTACGAGCAGTACTTC.

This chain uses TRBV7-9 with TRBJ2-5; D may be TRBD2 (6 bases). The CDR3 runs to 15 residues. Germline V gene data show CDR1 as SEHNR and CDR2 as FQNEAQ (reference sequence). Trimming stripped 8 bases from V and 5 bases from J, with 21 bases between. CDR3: CASGELEGNSETQYF. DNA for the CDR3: TGTGCCAGCGGCGAGCTGGAGGGGAATAGTGAGACCCAGTACTTC.

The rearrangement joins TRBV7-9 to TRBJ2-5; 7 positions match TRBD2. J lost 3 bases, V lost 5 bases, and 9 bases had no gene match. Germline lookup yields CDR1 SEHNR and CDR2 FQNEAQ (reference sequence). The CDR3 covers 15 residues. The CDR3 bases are TGTGCCAGCAGCCCTGCCCTGGCGGGAGAAGAGACCCAGTACTTC. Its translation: CASSPALAGEETQYF.